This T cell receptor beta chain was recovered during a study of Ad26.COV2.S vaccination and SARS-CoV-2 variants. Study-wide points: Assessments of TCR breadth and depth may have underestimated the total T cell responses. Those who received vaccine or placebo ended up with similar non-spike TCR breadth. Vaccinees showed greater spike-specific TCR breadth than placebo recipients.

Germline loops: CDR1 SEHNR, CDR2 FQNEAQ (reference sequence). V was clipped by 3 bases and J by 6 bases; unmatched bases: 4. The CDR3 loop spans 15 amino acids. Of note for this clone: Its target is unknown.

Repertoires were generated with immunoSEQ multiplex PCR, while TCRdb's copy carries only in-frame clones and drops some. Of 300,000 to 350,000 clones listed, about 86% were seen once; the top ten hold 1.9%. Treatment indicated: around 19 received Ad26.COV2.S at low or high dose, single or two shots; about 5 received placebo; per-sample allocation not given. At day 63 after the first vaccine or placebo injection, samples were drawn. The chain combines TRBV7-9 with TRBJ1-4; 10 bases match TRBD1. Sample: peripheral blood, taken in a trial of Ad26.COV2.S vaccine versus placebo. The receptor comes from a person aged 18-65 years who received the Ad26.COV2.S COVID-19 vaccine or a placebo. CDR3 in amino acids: CASSLFGTGDEKLFF. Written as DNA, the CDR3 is TGTGCCAGCAGCTTGTTCGGGACAGGGGATGAAAAACTGTTTTTT.